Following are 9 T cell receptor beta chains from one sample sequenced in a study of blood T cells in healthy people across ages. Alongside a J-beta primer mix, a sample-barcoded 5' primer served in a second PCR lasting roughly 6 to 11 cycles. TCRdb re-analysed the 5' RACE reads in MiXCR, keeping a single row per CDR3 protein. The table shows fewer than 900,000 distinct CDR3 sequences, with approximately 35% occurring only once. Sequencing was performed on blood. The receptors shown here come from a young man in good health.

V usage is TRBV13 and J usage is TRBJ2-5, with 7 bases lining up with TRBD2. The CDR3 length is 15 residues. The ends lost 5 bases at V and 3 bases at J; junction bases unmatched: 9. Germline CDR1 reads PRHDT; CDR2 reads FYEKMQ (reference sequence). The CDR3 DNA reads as TGTGCCAGCAGCCCAGACTCCGGGACTAAAGAGACCCAGTACTTC. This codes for CASSPDSGTKETQYF.

DNA for the CDR3: TGTGCCAGCAGTGTTGACAGGGCCACTGAAGCTTTCTTT. Protein: CASSVDRATEAFF. The gene calls are TRBV12-3 or TRBV12-4 and TRBJ1-1; 7 bases map to TRBD1. This CDR3 comprises 13 residues. Trimming removed 5 bases from V and 4 bases from J; junction bases left unmatched: 4.

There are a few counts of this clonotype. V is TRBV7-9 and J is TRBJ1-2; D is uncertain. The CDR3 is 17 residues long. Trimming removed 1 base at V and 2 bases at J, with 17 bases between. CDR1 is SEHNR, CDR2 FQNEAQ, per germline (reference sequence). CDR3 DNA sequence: TGTGCCAGCAGCTTAGGTGCAGGAAGAACCCTGAACTATGGCTACACCTTC. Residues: CASSLGAGRTLNYGYTF.

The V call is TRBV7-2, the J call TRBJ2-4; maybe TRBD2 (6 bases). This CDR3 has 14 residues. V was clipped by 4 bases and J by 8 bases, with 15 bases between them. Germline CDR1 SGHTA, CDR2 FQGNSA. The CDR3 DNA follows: TGTGCCAGCAGCTCAAGACTAGTTAAGGACATTCAGTACTTC. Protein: CASSSRLVKDIQYF.

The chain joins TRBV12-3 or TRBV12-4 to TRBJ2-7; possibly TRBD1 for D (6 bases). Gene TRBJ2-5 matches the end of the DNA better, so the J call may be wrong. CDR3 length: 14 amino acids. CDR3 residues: CASSVNRAKETQYF. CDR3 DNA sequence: TGTGCCAGCAGTGTGAACAGGGCAAAGGAGACCCAGTACTTC.

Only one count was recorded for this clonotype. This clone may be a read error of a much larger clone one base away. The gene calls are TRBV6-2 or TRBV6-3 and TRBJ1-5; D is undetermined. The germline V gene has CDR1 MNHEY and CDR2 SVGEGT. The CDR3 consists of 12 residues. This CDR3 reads CTSSRRRQPQHF. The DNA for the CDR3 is TGTACCAGCAGTAGGAGAAGGCAGCCCCAGCATTTT.

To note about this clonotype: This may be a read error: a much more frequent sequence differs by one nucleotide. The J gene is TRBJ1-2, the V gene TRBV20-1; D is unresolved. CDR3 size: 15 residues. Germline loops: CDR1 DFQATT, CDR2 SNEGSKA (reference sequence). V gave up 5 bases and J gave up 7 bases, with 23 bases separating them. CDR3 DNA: TGCAGTGCTCCCCCCGCGGACCGATGGACTGTTGGCTACACCTTC. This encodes CSAPPADRWTVGYTF.

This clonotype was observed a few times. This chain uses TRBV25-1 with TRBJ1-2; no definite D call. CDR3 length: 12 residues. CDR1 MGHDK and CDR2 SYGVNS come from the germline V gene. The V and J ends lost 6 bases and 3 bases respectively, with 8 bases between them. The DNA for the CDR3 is TGTGCCAGCAGAGGACGAGACTATGGCTACACCTTC. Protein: CASRGRDYGYTF.

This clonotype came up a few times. CDR3 sequence: CASSYWGLAGVEDTQYF. CDR3 DNA sequence: TGTGCCAGCAGTTACTGGGGTCTAGCGGGGGTGGAAGATACGCAGTATTTT. V gene TRBV6-5 combines with J gene TRBJ2-3; 10 bases match TRBD2. The length of the CDR3 is 17 residues. The V gene end was trimmed by 1 base and the J gene end by 5 bases; junction bases not matched to a gene: 9. Germline-derived CDR1 and CDR2 are MNHEY and SVGAGI.